The sequence of this T cell receptor (beta chain) was determined in a study of cytomegalovirus exposure and HLA in healthy donors. For the study at large: In a later analysis, the roughly 120 validation repertoires were reported to have used the same platform as the roughly 600 first-cohort repertoires.

Among the roughly 120 subjects of the validation cohort, separate from the roughly 650-subject first cohort, were the donors. Some clones are missing from TCRdb's copy, which holds only in-frame ones; the method was immunoSEQ multiplex PCR. The table shows about 250,000 clones, with about 90% occurring only once. Notes on this clone: Its target is unknown.

General study findings and limits: One later analysis, an examination of the 120 or so validation repertoires, found that first-cohort TCR clusters tended to co-occur in them. Rare sequences made up most TCRs, while some public TCRs were found in many donors.

The V and J ends lost 0 bases and 3 bases respectively, with 12 bases between them. The CDR3 contains 15 residues. Germline assignment: CDR1 SGDLS and CDR2 YYNGEE. The J gene is TRBJ1-2, the V gene TRBV9, with a tentative D call TRBD1 (6 bases). This receptor was obtained from a man between 18 and 29 years old in good health and CMV-seropositive. Specimen: PBMCs. The CDR3 loop reads CASSVAPGAHYGYTF. As DNA, the CDR3 is TGTGCCAGCAGCGTAGCTCCAGGGGCGCACTATGGCTACACCTTC.